Below are 9 T cell receptor beta chains sequenced from a single sample in a study of cytomegalovirus exposure and HLA in healthy donors. This PCR relied on a set of 60 Vbeta primers and 13 Jbeta primers. Clones were sequenced by immunoSEQ multiplex PCR, and TCRdb holds only the in-frame ones, with some missing. The table lists some 83,000 clones, about 77% of them singletons, with 4.2% in the top ten. Sequences were obtained from PBMCs. The receptor set was obtained from a man aged 55-75 years in good health and CMV-seronegative.

The chain joins TRBV9 to TRBJ1-1; D perhaps matches TRBD1 (5 bases). Germline loops: CDR1 SGDLS, CDR2 YYNGEE. The V and J ends lost 3 bases and 7 bases respectively, with 10 bases between them. This CDR3 has 12 residues. CDR3 sequence: CASSGHQGEAFF. CDR3 in DNA: TGTGCCAGCAGCGGGCACCAGGGTGAAGCTTTCTTT.

V and J are TRBV6-1 and TRBJ2-5, with 8 bases matching TRBD2. The CDR3 spans 15 residues. Trimming cost V 7 bases and J 0 bases; bases outside gene matches: 7. The V gene's germline CDR1 is MNHNS and CDR2 SASEGT. The CDR3 DNA reads TGTGCCAGCATTTTAGCGGGAAAGTACCAAGAGACCCAGTACTTC. This gives the protein CASILAGKYQETQYF.

Details on this clone: Different DNA sequences within this sample yield the same CDR3. This chain joins TRBV5-1 and TRBJ2-5; 10 bases line up with TRBD2. This CDR3 has 17 amino acids. The germline CDR1 and CDR2 sequences are SGHRS and YFSETQ. Trimming cost V 0 bases and J 4 bases; bases outside gene matches: 9. The CDR3 nucleotides are TGCGCCAGCAGCTTGGCGGGTCCTAGCGGGGGAAGAGAGACCCAGTACTTC. It specifies CASSLAGPSGGRETQYF.

The chain is built from TRBV7-9 and TRBJ2-3; 9 positions agree with TRBD2. The V and J ends lost 0 bases and 2 bases, in that order; junction bases with no gene match: 3. Per germline, CDR1 SEHNR and CDR2 FQNEAQ (reference sequence). The CDR3 runs to 16 residues. CDR3 loop: CASSLAASGATDTQYF. CDR3 DNA sequence: TGTGCCAGCAGCTTAGCCGCTAGCGGGGCCACAGATACGCAGTATTTT.

The chain couples TRBV19 to TRBJ1-1; tentatively, D is TRBD1 (5 bases). The CDR3 has 14 amino acids. Trimming took off 8 bases at V and 6 bases at J, with 19 bases between the two ends. Germline CDR1 LNHDA, CDR2 SQIVND (reference sequence). CDR3 in amino acids: CASAQHRQGAEAFF. DNA for the CDR3: TGTGCCAGTGCCCAACATCGCCAAGGGGCTGAAGCTTTCTTT.

The chain carries TRBV12-5 and TRBJ2-7, with D possibly TRBD2 on 5 matching bases. Per the germline V gene, CDR1 is LGHNT and CDR2 is FRNRAP. CDR3 length: 13 amino acids. Between the trimmed V and J ends, which lost 6 bases and 7 bases, there was a span of 16 bases. The CDR3 nucleotides are TGTGCTAGTGGCCCCTCGGGATCGGCAGAGCAGTACTTC. Protein sequence: CASGPSGSAEQYF. Filled out from reference TRBV12-5 and TRBJ2-7, the complete variable domain reads DARVTQTPRHKVTEMGQEVTMRCQPILGHNTVFWYRQTMMQGLELLAYFRNRAPLDDSGMPKDRFSAEMPDATLATLKIQPSEPRDSAVYFCASGPSGSAEQYFGPGTRLTVT.

This clone occurred many times. V is TRBV6-5 and J is TRBJ1-1; D uncertain. The CDR3 sequence is 15 residues long. V was clipped by 0 bases and J by 5 bases, with 13 bases between them. Germline values: CDR1 MNHEY, CDR2 SVGAGI. CDR3 region: CASSYSNGGVTEAFF. CDR3 sequence (DNA): TGTGCCAGCAGTTACTCGAACGGCGGAGTTACTGAAGCTTTCTTT.

The chain carries TRBV6-1 and TRBJ2-5; 9 nucleotides line up with TRBD2. This CDR3 has 17 residues. The germline CDR1 and CDR2 sequences are MNHNS and SASEGT. The ends lost 0 bases at V and 4 bases at J; junction bases unmatched: 9. The CDR3 DNA reads as TGTGCCAGCAGTGAAGCGTTCGGGCGGGGGGGCCTAGAGACCCAGTACTTC. Amino acids: CASSEAFGRGGLETQYF.

V gene TRBV12-5 combines with J gene TRBJ2-1; D gene uncertain. The CDR3 extends over 11 amino acids. From germline, CDR1 is LGHNT and CDR2 FRNRAP. Trimming shortened V by 6 bases and J by 2 bases, and 2 bases separated the two germline ends. The CDR3 DNA reads TGTGCTAGTGGCACCTACAATGAGCAGTTCTTC. This codes for CASGTYNEQFF.